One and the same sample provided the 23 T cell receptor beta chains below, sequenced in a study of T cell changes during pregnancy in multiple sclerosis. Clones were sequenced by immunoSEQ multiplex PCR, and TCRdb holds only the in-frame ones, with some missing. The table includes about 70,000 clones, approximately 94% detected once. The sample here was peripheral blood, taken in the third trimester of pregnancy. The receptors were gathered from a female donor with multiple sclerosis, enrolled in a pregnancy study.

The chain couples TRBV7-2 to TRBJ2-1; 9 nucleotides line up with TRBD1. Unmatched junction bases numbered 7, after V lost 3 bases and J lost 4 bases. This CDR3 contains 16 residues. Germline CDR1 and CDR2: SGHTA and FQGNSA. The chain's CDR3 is CASSFLADRGYNEQFF. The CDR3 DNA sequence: TGTGCCAGCAGCTTTCTAGCGGACAGGGGTTACAATGAGCAGTTCTTC.

The CDR3 DNA reads TGTGCCAGCAGCTTAGAAGGTTCCGGCAGGGGGCTCTTTGGCTACACCTTC. Its translation: CASSLEGSGRGLFGYTF. J is TRBJ1-2 and V is TRBV7-6; 8 positions agree with TRBD1. V lost 1 base to trimming and J lost 7 bases; unmatched junction nucleotides: 14. Germline CDR1 and CDR2: SGHVS and FNYEAQ. The CDR3 loop spans 17 amino acids.

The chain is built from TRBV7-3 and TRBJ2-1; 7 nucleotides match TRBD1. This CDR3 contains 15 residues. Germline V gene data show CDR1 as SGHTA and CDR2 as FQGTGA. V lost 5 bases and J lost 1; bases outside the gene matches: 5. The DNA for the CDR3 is TGTGCCAGCAGCCCCGAACAGGGGTCCTACAATGAGCAGTTCTTC. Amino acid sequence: CASSPEQGSYNEQFF.

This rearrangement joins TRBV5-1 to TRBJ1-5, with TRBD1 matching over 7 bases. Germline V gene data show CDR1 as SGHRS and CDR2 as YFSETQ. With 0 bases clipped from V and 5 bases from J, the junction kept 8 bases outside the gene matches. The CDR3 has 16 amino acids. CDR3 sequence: CASSLGPRGYDQPQHF. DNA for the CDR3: TGCGCCAGCAGCTTGGGGCCCAGGGGGTACGATCAGCCCCAGCATTTT.

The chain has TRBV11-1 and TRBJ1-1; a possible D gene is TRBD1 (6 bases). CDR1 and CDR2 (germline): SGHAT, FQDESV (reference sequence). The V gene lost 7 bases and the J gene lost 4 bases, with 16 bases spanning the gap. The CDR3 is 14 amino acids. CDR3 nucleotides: TGTGCCAGCAAGAACGTGGACAGTCCCACTGAAGCTTTCTTT. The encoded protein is CASKNVDSPTEAFF.

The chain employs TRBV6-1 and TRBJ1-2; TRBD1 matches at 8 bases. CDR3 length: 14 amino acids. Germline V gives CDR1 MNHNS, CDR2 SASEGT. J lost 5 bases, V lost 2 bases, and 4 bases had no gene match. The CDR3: CASSERGTGYGYTF. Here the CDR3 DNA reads TGTGCCAGCAGTGAACGGGGGACAGGTTATGGCTACACCTTC.

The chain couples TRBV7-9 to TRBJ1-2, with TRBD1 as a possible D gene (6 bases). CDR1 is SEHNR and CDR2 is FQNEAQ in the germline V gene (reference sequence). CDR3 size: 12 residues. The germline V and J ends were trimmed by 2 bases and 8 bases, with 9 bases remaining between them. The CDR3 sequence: CASSLYREGYTF. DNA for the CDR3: TGTGCCAGCAGCTTATACAGGGAAGGCTACACCTTC. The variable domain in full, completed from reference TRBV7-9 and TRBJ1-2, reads DTGVSQNPRHKITKRGQNVTFRCDPISEHNRLYWYRQTLGQGPEFLTYFQNEAQLEKSRLLSDRFSAERPKGSFSTLEIQRTEQGDSAMYLCASSLYREGYTFGSGTRLTVV.

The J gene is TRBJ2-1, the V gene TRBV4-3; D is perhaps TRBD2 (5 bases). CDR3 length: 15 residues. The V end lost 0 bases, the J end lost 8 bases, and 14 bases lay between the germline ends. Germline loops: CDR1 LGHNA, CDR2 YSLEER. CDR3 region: CASSQDRHGVDEQFF. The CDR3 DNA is TGCGCCAGCAGCCAAGATCGGCACGGGGTCGATGAGCAGTTCTTC.

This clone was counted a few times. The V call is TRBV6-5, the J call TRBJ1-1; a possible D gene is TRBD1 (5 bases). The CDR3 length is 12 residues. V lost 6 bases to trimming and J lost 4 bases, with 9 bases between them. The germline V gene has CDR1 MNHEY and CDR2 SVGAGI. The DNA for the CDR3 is TGTGCCAGCAGGCAGGGAGGCACTGAAGCTTTCTTT. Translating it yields CASRQGGTEAFF.

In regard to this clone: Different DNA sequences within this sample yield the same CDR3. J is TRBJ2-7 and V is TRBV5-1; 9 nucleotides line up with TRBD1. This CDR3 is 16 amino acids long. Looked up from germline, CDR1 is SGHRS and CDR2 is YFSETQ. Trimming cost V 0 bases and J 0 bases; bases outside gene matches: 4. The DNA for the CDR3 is TGCGCCAGCAGCTTGGGACGACAGGGGGGCTCCTACGAGCAGTACTTC. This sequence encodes CASSLGRQGGSYEQYF.

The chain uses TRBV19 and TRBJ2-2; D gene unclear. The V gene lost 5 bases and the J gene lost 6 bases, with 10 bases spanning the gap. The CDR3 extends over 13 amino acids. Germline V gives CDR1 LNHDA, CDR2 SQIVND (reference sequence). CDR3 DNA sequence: TGTGCCAGTAGTCTCCAGTTGGCCGGGGAGCTGTTTTTT. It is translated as CASSLQLAGELFF.

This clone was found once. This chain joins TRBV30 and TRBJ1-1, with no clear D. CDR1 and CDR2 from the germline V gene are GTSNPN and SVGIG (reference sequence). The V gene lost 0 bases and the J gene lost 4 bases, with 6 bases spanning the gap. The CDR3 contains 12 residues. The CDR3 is CAWSVRATEAFF. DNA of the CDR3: TGTGCCTGGAGTGTGAGAGCCACTGAAGCTTTCTTT.

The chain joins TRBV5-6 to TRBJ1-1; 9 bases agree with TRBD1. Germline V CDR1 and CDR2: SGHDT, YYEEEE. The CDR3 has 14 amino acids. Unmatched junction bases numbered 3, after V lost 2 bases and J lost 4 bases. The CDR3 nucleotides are TGTGCCAGCAGCTTTGGACAGGGGTTCACTGAAGCTTTCTTT. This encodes CASSFGQGFTEAFF.

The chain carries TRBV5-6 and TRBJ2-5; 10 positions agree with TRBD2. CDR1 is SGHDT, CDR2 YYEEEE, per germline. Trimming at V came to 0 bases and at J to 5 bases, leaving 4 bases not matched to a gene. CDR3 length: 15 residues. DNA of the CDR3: TGTGCCAGCAGCTTGGCTAGCGGGGGCGGGGAGACCCAGTACTTC. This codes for CASSLASGGGETQYF.

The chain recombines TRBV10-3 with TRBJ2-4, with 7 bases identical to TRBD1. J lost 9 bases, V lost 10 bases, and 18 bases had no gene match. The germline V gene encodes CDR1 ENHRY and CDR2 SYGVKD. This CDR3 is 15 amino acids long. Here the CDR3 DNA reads TGTGCCAGCAAAAATACGGAACAGGGGTGGGGCATTCAGTACTTC. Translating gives CASKNTEQGWGIQYF.

DNA of the CDR3: TGCGCCAGCAGCTCTAGAGACACCGGGGAGCTGTTTTTT. This sequence encodes CASSSRDTGELFF. V usage is TRBV5-1 and J usage is TRBJ2-2; D gene uncertain. The germline V gene encodes CDR1 SGHRS and CDR2 YFSETQ. This CDR3 region has 13 residues. The V and J ends lost 3 bases and 3 bases respectively, with 6 bases between them.

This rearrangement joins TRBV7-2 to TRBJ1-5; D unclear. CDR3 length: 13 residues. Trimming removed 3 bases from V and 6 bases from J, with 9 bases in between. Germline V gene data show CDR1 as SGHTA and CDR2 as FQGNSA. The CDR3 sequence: CASSFGISQPQHF. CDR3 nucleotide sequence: TGTGCCAGCAGCTTCGGTATAAGTCAGCCCCAGCATTTT.

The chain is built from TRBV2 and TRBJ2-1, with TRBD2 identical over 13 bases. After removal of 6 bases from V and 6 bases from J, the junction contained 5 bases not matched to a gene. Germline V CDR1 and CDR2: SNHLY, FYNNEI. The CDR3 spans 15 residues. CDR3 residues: CASRGGLAGINEQFF. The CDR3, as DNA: TGTGCCAGCAGGGGGGGACTAGCGGGGATCAATGAGCAGTTCTTC.

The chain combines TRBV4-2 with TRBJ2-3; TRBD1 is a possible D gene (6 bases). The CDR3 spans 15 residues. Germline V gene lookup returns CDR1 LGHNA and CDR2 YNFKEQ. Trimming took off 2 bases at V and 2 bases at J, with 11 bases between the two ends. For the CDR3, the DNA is TGTGCCAGCAGCCAATACCGGGACAACACAGATACGCAGTATTTT. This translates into CASSQYRDNTDTQYF.

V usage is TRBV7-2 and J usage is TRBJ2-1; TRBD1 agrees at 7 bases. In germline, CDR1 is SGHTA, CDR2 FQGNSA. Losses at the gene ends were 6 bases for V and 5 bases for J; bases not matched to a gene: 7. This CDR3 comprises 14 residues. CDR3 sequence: CASSHGQDHNEQFF. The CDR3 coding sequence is TGTGCCAGCAGTCACGGACAGGATCACAATGAGCAGTTCTTC.

The CDR3 nucleotides are TGTGCCAGCAGCTGGGGGGGGCGGGGGGACACAGATACGCAGTATTTT. Residues: CASSWGGRGDTDTQYF. This chain uses TRBV5-6 with TRBJ2-3; 8 nucleotides match TRBD2. This CDR3 has 16 amino acids. Germline V gene lookup returns CDR1 SGHDT and CDR2 YYEEEE. With V trimmed by 3 bases and J by 2 bases, 8 bases remained unmatched.

The CDR3 DNA sequence: TGTGCCAGTAGTATAAAACAGAACTATGGCTACACCTTC. Protein: CASSIKQNYGYTF. The V gene is TRBV19, the J gene TRBJ1-2; D is unclear. CDR3 length equals 13 residues. V lost 2 bases to trimming and J lost 2 bases, with 6 bases between them. Germline V gives CDR1 LNHDA, CDR2 SQIVND (reference sequence).

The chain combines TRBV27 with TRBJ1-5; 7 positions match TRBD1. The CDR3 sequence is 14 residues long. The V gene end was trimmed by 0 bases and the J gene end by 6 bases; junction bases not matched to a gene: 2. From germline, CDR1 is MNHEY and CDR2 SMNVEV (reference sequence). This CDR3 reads CASSLSPGGQPQHF. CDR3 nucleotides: TGTGCCAGCAGTTTATCCCCAGGGGGTCAGCCCCAGCATTTT.